Detailed here is one T cell receptor beta chain. Antigen unknown. The sample belongs to a study of T cell responses to AZD1222 COVID-19 vaccine. Study details: Pooled together were second doses at about 4 or about 12 weeks.

Profiling relied on immunoSEQ multiplex PCR, and the TCRdb table lists in-frame clones only, not all of them. The top ten clones hold approximately 9% of a sample with more than 110,000 clones, 85% to 95% of them seen once. The CDR3 has 16 amino acids. The V end lost 0 bases, the J end lost 0 bases, and 9 bases lay between the germline ends. Looked up from germline, CDR1 is LGHDT and CDR2 is YNNKEL (reference sequence). Overall study findings and caveats: In a largely white British group with more females than males, clonal diversity was possibly underestimated. Repertoire samples came only from after the peak T cell response.

The receptor's source is an adult in good health. The input for sequencing was peripheral blood, taken on day 0 of AZD1222 vaccination. The chain uses TRBV3-1 (or the pseudogene TRBV3-2) and TRBJ2-1; D gene unclear. The CDR3 DNA reads as TGTGCCAGCAGCCAAGATCCGGCTAGCTCCTACAATGAGCAGTTCTTC. Encoded protein: CASSQDPASSYNEQFF.